The 18 T cell receptor beta chains listed next were all sequenced from one sample in a study of T cells in localized non-small cell lung cancer. Here immunoSEQ multiplex PCR was the method, and the copy in TCRdb shows in-frame clones only, minus some. Here the sample spans around 70,000 clones, about four fifths being singletons. The starting material was peripheral blood, obtained before any cancer treatment. These TCRs come from a female donor of 60 years or more with stage I lung adenocarcinoma.

This clone is a singleton in its sample. The rearrangement joins TRBV5-1 to TRBJ2-7, with unresolved D. Germline V CDR1 and CDR2: SGHRS, YFSETQ. This CDR3 has 14 amino acids. V lost 0 bases and J lost 2, with 9 bases in between. Written as DNA, the CDR3 is TGCGCCAGCAGCTTGGGCCAGGCAACCTACGAGCAGTACTTC. It yields the protein CASSLGQATYEQYF.

V gene TRBV6-1 combines with J gene TRBJ2-1; D is possibly TRBD1 (6 bases). The CDR3 consists of 12 residues. Germline V gives CDR1 MNHNS, CDR2 SASEGT. Trimming removed 6 bases from V and 13 bases from J, with 16 bases in between. CDR3 nucleotide sequence: TGTGCCAGCAGCCTTCTGGGGGCTCCCCAGTTCTTC. This sequence encodes CASSLLGAPQFF.

The sample holds one count of this clone. Here the CDR3 reads CASLSGRSYNEQFF. The DNA for the CDR3 is TGCGCCAGCCTAAGCGGGAGATCCTACAATGAGCAGTTCTTC. The chain carries TRBV10-2 and TRBJ2-1, with TRBD2 identical over 8 bases. Germline V gene data show CDR1 as WSHSY and CDR2 as SAAADI. With 8 bases clipped from V and 1 base from J, the junction kept 4 bases outside the gene matches. There are 14 residues in the CDR3.

The V gene is TRBV5-1, the J gene TRBJ2-3, with D possibly TRBD1 on 6 matching bases. Germline V gene lookup returns CDR1 SGHRS and CDR2 YFSETQ. V lost 2 bases and J 0 bases, leaving 19 bases between the germline ends. This CDR3 contains 18 residues. CDR3 loop: CASSFVMGAAYSTDTQYF. CDR3 sequence (DNA): TGCGCCAGCAGCTTTGTCATGGGGGCCGCCTATAGCACAGATACGCAGTATTTT.

This clone was counted between two and nine times. Relative to the germline gene, one junction end is altered; a read error may explain this. The V call is TRBV5-1, the J call TRBJ2-1; 11 nucleotides match TRBD2. The germline V gene has CDR1 SGHRS and CDR2 YFSETQ. This CDR3 region has 14 residues. In DNA form, the CDR3 reads TGCGCCAGCAGCCCGGCGACTAGCGGGAAAGGTTTGGTCTTC. Amino acids: CASSPATSGKGLVF.

The chain recombines TRBV10-3 with TRBJ2-1; 8 positions match TRBD2. The CDR3 consists of 16 residues. In germline, CDR1 is ENHRY, CDR2 SYGVKD. With V trimmed by 0 bases and J by 10 bases, 11 bases remained unmatched. CDR3: CAISESGRGATGEQFF. As DNA, the CDR3 is TGTGCCATCAGTGAGTCTGGGCGGGGGGCCACCGGGGAGCAGTTCTTC.

The rearrangement uses TRBV7-6 and TRBJ2-1, with 9 bases that match TRBD2. Germline CDR1 is SGHVS and CDR2 is FNYEAQ. V trimming: 1 base; J trimming: 5 bases; junction bases outside the gene matches: 6. The CDR3 covers 16 residues. CDR3 protein: CASSLVVAGDHNEQFF. The CDR3 DNA reads TGTGCCAGCAGCTTAGTTGTAGCGGGAGACCACAATGAGCAGTTCTTC.

V and J are TRBV5-1 and TRBJ2-2; D is perhaps TRBD1 (6 bases). The CDR3 totals 15 residues. Per the germline V gene, CDR1 is SGHRS and CDR2 is YFSETQ. V lost 1 base to trimming and J lost 4 bases, with 11 bases between them. CDR3 sequence: CASSLQGSGTGELFF. The CDR3 DNA reads TGCGCCAGCAGCTTGCAGGGGTCGGGCACCGGGGAGCTGTTTTTT.

This clone was detected only once. The chain combines TRBV11-3 with TRBJ1-1; 7 nucleotides agree with TRBD1. With 2 bases clipped from V and 4 bases from J, the junction kept 7 bases outside the gene matches. Germline V lookup: CDR1 SGHNT, CDR2 YENEEA. This CDR3 has 15 amino acids. In DNA form, the CDR3 reads TGTGCCAGCAGCTTACAAGGACAGGTCGGCACTGAAGCTTTCTTT. Translation gives CASSLQGQVGTEAFF.

V and J are TRBV29-1 and TRBJ2-7, with 7 bases identical to TRBD1. Germline CDR1 SQVTM, CDR2 ANQGSEA. Losses at the gene ends were 6 bases for V and 3 bases for J; bases not matched to a gene: 2. This CDR3 is 11 amino acids long. Written as DNA, the CDR3 is TGCAGCGTGGGACAGCGCTACGAGCAGTACTTC. Protein: CSVGQRYEQYF.

The chain joins TRBV15 to TRBJ2-7, with 13 bases that match TRBD2. The CDR3 loop spans 17 amino acids. J gave up 0 bases and V 1 base, and 3 bases lay outside the gene matches. Looked up from germline, CDR1 is LNHNV and CDR2 is YYDKDF (reference sequence). Written as DNA, the CDR3 is TGTGCCACCAGCAGAGGACTAGCGGGAGGCATCTCCTACGAGCAGTACTTC. Translating gives CATSRGLAGGISYEQYF. Full variable domain (rest looked up from reference TRBV15 and TRBJ2-7): DAMVIQNPRYQVTQFGKPVTLSCSQTLNHNVMYWYQQKSSQAPKLLFHYYDKDFNNEADTPDNFQSRRPNTSFCFLDIRSPGLGDTAMYLCATSRGLAGGISYEQYFGPGTRLTVT.

This chain connects TRBV5-4 to TRBJ1-1; 12 bases are shared with TRBD1. Germline loops: CDR1 SGHNT, CDR2 YYREEE (reference sequence). This CDR3 contains 16 residues. V shed 4 bases and J 1 base; nucleotides not matched to a gene: 5. The CDR3 loop reads CASSRGQGAPNTEAFF. The CDR3 nucleotides are TGTGCCAGCAGCAGGGGACAGGGGGCACCGAACACTGAAGCTTTCTTT. Based on the CDR3 plus reference TRBV5-4 and TRBJ1-1, the full variable domain is ETGVTQSPTHLIKTRGQQVTLRCSSQSGHNTVSWYQQALGQGPQFIFQYYREEENGRGNFPPRFSGLQFPNYSSELNVNALELDDSALYLCASSRGQGAPNTEAFFGQGTRLTVV.

This chain joins TRBV5-1 and TRBJ2-7; no definite D call. Trimming shortened V by 0 bases and J by 5 bases, and 12 bases separated the two germline ends. The CDR3 runs to 14 residues. Looked up from germline, CDR1 is SGHRS and CDR2 is YFSETQ. CDR3 DNA sequence: TGCGCCAGCAGCTTGGAAGGGCTTGGGGACGAGCAGTACTTC. It encodes CASSLEGLGDEQYF.

The genes are TRBV19 and TRBJ1-5, with 10 positions matching TRBD1. The J segment lost 9 bases and the V segment lost 3 bases, leaving 8 bases of the junction unmatched. Germline CDR1 is LNHDA and CDR2 is SQIVND (reference sequence). The CDR3 totals 15 residues. The CDR3 spells CASSILGQGPRPQHF. CDR3 sequence (DNA): TGTGCCAGTAGTATTTTGGGACAGGGGCCTAGGCCCCAGCATTTT.

The J gene is TRBJ1-1, the V gene TRBV9; possibly TRBD1 for D (6 bases). The CDR3 totals 14 residues. Trimming shortened V by 4 bases and J by 7 bases, and 17 bases separated the two germline ends. Looked up from germline, CDR1 is SGDLS and CDR2 is YYNGEE. Here the CDR3 reads CASSFSGAMDEAFF. Written as DNA, the CDR3 is TGTGCCAGCAGCTTCTCAGGGGCCATGGATGAAGCTTTCTTT.

This chain joins TRBV27 and TRBJ2-1; 7 bases map to TRBD2. The CDR3 has 14 amino acids. J lost 9 bases, V lost 3 bases, and 8 bases had no gene match. Germline lookup yields CDR1 MNHEY and CDR2 SMNVEV (reference sequence). The CDR3 DNA sequence: TGTGCCAGCAGTTTCCGCAGCGGGACCAGTGAGCAGTTCTTC. Protein sequence: CASSFRSGTSEQFF.

The chain is built from TRBV7-9 and TRBJ2-5, with a possible D match to TRBD1 (5 bases). Germline CDR1 SEHNR, CDR2 FQNEAQ (reference sequence). The ends were cut back, 1 base at V and 3 bases at J, with 15 bases in the middle. There are 16 residues in the CDR3. CDR3 coding DNA: TGTGCCAGCAGCTTAGGCTTCGTTGCGACAGAAGAGACCCAGTACTTC. This gives the protein CASSLGFVATEETQYF.

The V call is TRBV5-1, the J call TRBJ2-7, with D maybe TRBD2 (5 bases). The CDR3 is made up of 15 amino acids. Trimming took 1 base from V and 6 from J, leaving 17 bases between them. Germline values: CDR1 SGHRS, CDR2 YFSETQ. Here the CDR3 reads CASSLTGILSTEQYF. In nucleotides, the CDR3 is TGCGCCAGCAGCTTGACCGGGATTCTCTCGACCGAGCAGTACTTC.